The clone carrying this T cell receptor (beta chain) was seen a few times. Its antigen is currently unknown. These data originate in a study of blood T cells in healthy people across ages. Background on the study: Roughly one uniquely barcoded beta molecule per two T cells was captured.

Findings of the study overall: Observed TCR beta diversity showed a strong correlation with the percentage of naive T cells as measured by flow cytometry. Per-million-T-cell TCR beta diversity fell roughly linearly with age.

This CDR3 comprises 15 residues. The trim removed 7 bases at V and 2 bases at J, leaving 5 bases unmatched. Through a sample-barcoded 5' primer and a J-beta primer mix, a second PCR was run for roughly 6 to 11 cycles. A single record per CDR3 protein comes from TCRdb applying MiXCR to the 5' RACE reads. Here the sample spans 700,000 to 850,000 distinct CDR3 sequences, 40% to 65% being singletons. This clonotype was sampled from an elderly man in good health. The sample was blood. The rearrangement joins TRBV12-3 or TRBV12-4 to TRBJ2-6, with 7 bases that match TRBD2. In DNA form, the CDR3 reads TGTGCCAGCACCTGGGCGGGGGCTGGGGCCAACGTCCTGACTTTC. Its protein is CASTWAGAGANVLTF.